This T cell receptor (beta chain) was profiled in a study of cytomegalovirus exposure and HLA in healthy donors. Study-wide context: Drawn from HLA-typed donors, around 85 million unique TCRs were held in an early data release. Study-level findings and limits: Accurate prediction of HLA-A and HLA-B alleles (for most subjects) was reportedly achieved from TCR beta sequences.

It was with 60 Vbeta and 13 Jbeta primers that the PCR ran. Assay: immunoSEQ multiplex PCR; the TCRdb copy retains only in-frame clones and omits some. This sample yields about 140,000 clones, of which about 61% are seen a single time; 2% to 3% belongs to the top ten. V shed 0 bases and J shed 1 base, with 12 bases lying between them. The germline V gene encodes CDR1 SNHLY and CDR2 FYNNEI. This CDR3 is built from 16 residues. This clone was detected once. The antigen is not known. The chain links TRBV2 to TRBJ1-2; D might be TRBD1 (6 bases). The TCR sequence derives from a woman in her thirties or forties in good health and CMV-seronegative. Sample: PBMCs. This chain's CDR3 is CASSEALRGINYGYTF. The CDR3 DNA reads TGTGCCAGCAGTGAAGCGCTAAGGGGGATTAACTATGGCTACACCTTC.